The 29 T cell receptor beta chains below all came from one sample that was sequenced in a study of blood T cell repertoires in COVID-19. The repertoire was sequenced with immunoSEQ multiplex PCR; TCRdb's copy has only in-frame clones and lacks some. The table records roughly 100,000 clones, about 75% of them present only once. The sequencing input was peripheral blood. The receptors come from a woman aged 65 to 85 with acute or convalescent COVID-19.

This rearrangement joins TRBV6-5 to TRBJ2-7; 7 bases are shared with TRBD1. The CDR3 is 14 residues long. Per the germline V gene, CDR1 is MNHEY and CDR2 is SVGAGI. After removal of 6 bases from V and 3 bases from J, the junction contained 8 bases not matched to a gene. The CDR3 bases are TGTGCCAGCAGAGTACAGGGGAATAGCTACGAGCAGTACTTC. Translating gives CASRVQGNSYEQYF.

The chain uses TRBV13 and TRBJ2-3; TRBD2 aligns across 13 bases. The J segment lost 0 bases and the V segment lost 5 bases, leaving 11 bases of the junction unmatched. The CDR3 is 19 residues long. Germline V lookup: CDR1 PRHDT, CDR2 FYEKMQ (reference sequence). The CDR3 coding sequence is TGTGCCAGCAGCCACAGACTAGCGGGGGGCCAGTTTAGCACAGATACGCAGTATTTT. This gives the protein CASSHRLAGGQFSTDTQYF.

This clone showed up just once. The CDR3 region is CASSRAYEQYF. The CDR3 DNA is TGTGCCAGTAGTAGAGCCTACGAGCAGTACTTC. This chain joins TRBV19 and TRBJ2-7; D unresolved. V lost 4 bases and J 2 bases, leaving 3 bases between the germline ends. The CDR3 is 11 residues long. The V gene's germline CDR1 is LNHDA and CDR2 SQIVND (reference sequence).

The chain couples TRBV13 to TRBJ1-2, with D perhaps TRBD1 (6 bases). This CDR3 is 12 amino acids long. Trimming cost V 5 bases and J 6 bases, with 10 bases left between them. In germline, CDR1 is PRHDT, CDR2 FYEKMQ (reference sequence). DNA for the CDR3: TGTGCCAGCAGCGGGGACAAGAATGGCTACACCTTC. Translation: CASSGDKNGYTF.

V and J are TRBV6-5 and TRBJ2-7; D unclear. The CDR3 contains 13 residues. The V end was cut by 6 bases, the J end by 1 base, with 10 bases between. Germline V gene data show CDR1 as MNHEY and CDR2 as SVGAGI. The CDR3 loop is CASSQRRSYEQYF. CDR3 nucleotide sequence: TGTGCCAGCAGCCAGAGGCGTTCCTACGAGCAGTACTTC.

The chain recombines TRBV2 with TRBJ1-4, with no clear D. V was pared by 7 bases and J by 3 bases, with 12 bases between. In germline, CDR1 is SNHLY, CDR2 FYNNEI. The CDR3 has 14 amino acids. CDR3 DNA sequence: TGTGCCAGCAAGTCGGGTTACGCTAATGAAAAACTGTTTTTT. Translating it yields CASKSGYANEKLFF.

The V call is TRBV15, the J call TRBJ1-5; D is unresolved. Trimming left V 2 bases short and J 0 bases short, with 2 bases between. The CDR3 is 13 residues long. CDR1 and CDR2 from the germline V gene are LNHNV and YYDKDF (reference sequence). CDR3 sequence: CATSRYSNQPQHF. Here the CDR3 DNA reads TGTGCCACCAGCAGATATAGCAATCAGCCCCAGCATTTT.

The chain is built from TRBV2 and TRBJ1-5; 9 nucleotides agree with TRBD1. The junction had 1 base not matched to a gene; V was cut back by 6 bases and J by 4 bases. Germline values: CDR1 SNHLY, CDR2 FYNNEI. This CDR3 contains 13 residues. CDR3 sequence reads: CASRGTGNQPQHF. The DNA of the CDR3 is TGTGCCAGCAGGGGGACAGGGAATCAGCCCCAGCATTTT.

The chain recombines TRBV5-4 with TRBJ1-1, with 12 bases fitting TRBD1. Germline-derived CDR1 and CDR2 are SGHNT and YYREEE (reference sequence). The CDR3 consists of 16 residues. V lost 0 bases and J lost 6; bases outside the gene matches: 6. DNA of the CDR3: TGTGCCAGCAGCTTGGTGCCGGGACAGGGGGCCGCTGAAGCTTTCTTT. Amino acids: CASSLVPGQGAAEAFF.

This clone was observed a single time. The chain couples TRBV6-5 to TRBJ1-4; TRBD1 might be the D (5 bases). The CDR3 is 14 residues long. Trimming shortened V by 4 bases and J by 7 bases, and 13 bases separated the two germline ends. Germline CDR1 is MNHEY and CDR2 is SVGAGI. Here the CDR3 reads CASSFHRMGEKLFF. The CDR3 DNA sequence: TGTGCCAGCAGTTTCCACAGGATGGGTGAAAAACTGTTTTTT.

CDR3 in amino acids: CASSYNLGTSGANEQFF. The CDR3 nucleotides read TGTGCCAGCAGCTATAACCTCGGGACTAGCGGGGCCAATGAGCAGTTCTTC. The chain recombines TRBV7-2 with TRBJ2-1; TRBD2 matches 13 bases. CDR3 length: 17 residues. V was pared by 4 bases and J by 6 bases, with 9 bases of the junction left unmatched. Germline CDR1 and CDR2: SGHTA and FQGNSA.

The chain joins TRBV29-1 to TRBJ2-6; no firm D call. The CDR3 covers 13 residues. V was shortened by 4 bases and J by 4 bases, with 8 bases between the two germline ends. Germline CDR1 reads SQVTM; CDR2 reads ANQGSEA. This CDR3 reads CSVGLAGANVLTF. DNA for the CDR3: TGCAGCGTTGGGCTGGCCGGGGCCAACGTCCTGACTTTC.

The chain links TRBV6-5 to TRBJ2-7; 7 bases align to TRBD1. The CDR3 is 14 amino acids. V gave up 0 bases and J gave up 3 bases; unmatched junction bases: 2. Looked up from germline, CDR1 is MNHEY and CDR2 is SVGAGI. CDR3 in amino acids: CASSYSPGGYEQYF. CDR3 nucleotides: TGTGCCAGCAGTTACTCTCCAGGGGGCTACGAGCAGTACTTC.

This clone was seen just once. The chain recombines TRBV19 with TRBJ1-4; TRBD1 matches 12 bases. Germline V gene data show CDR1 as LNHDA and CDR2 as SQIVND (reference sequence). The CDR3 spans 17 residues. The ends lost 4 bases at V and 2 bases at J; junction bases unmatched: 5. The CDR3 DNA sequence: TGTGCCAGTAGTACATTGGGACAGGGGGCTACTAATGAAAAACTGTTTTTT. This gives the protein CASSTLGQGATNEKLFF.

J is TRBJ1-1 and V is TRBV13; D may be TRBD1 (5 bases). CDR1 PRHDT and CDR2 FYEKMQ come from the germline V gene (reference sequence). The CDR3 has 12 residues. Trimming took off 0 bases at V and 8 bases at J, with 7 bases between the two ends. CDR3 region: CASSLGTVEAFF. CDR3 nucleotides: TGTGCCAGCAGCTTAGGGACAGTCGAAGCTTTCTTT.

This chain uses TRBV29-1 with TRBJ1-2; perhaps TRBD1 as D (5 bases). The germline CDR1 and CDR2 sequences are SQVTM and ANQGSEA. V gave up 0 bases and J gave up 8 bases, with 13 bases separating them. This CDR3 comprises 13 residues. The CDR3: CSVEDGGLRGYTF. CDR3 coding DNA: TGCAGCGTTGAAGATGGGGGACTTCGGGGCTACACCTTC.

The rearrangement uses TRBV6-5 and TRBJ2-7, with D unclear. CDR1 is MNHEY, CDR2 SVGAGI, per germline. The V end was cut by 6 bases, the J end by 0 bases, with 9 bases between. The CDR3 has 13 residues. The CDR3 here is CASRGYSSYEQYF. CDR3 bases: TGTGCCAGCAGGGGCTACAGCTCCTACGAGCAGTACTTC.

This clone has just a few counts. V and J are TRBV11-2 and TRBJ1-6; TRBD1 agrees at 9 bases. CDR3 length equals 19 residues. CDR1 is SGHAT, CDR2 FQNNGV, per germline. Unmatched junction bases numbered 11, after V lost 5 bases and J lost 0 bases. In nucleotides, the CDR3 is TGTGCCAGCAGCCCGCGGAACCACAGGGGGCTCTCCTATAATTCACCCCTCCACTTT. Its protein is CASSPRNHRGLSYNSPLHF.

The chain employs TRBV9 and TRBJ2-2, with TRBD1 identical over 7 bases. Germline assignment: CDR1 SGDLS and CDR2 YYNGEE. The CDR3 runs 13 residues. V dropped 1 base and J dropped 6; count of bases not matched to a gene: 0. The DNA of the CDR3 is TGTGCCAGCAGCGTACAGGGGGCCGGGGAGCTGTTTTTT. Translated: CASSVQGAGELFF.

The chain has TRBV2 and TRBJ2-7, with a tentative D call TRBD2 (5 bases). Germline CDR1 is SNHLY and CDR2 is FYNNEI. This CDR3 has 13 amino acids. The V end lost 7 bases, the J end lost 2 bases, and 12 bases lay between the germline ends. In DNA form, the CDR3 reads TGTGCCAGCACCCAGGACTTTACCTACGAGCAGTACTTC. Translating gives CASTQDFTYEQYF.

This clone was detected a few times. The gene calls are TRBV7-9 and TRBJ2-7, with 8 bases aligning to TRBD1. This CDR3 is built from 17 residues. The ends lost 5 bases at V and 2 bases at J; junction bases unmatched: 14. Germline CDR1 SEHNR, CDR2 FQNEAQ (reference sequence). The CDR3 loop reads CASSATRGRGRTYEQYF. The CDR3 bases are TGTGCCAGCAGCGCTACCAGGGGGCGCGGCCGAACCTACGAGCAGTACTTC.

In DNA form, the CDR3 reads TGTGCCAGCAGCATGACAGGGGTTAAGCCCCAGCATTTT. Its translation: CASSMTGVKPQHF. This rearrangement joins TRBV5-6 to TRBJ1-5; 8 bases fit TRBD1. Germline trimming cut 4 bases from V and 8 bases from J; bases unmatched to any gene: 5. There are 13 residues in the CDR3. Germline-derived CDR1 and CDR2 are SGHDT and YYEEEE.

The CDR3 region is CASSLFSSTPTTKNYGYTF. The CDR3 region has the DNA TGTGCCAGCAGCTTATTTTCTTCGACGCCGACGACTAAGAACTATGGCTACACCTTC. The chain couples TRBV7-2 to TRBJ1-2; D unresolved. This CDR3 has 19 amino acids. Trimming stripped 2 bases from V and 2 bases from J, with 24 bases between. Germline V lookup: CDR1 SGHTA, CDR2 FQGNSA.

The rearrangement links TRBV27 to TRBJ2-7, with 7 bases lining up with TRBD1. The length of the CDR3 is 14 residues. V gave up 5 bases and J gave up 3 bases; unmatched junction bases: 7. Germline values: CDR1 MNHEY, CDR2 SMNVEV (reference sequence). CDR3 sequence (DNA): TGTGCCAGCAGTCGCGACAGGGCGAACTACGAGCAGTACTTC. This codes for CASSRDRANYEQYF.

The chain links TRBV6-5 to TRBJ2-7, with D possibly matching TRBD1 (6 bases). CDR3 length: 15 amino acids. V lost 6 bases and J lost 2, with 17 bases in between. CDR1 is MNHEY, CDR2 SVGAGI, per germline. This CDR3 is CASSLNRDTTYEQYF. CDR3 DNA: TGTGCCAGCAGCCTAAACCGGGACACAACCTACGAGCAGTACTTC.

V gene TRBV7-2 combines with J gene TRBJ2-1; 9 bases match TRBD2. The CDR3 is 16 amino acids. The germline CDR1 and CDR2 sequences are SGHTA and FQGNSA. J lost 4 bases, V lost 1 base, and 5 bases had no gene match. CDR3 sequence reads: CASSLDVSGGYNEQFF. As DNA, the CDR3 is TGTGCCAGCAGCTTAGATGTTAGCGGGGGATACAATGAGCAGTTCTTC.

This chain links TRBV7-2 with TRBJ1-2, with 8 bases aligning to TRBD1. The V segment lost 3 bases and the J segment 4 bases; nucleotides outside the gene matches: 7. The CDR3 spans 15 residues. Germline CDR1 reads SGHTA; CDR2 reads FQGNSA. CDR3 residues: CASSLTTGQGYGYTF. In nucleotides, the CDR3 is TGTGCCAGCAGCTTGACCACCGGACAGGGCTATGGCTACACCTTC. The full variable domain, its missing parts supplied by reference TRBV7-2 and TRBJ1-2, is GAGVSQSPSNKVTEKGKDVELRCDPISGHTALYWYRQSLGQGLEFLIYFQGNSAPDKSGLPSDRFSAERTGGSVSTLTIQRTQQEDSAVYLCASSLTTGQGYGYTFGSGTRLTVV.

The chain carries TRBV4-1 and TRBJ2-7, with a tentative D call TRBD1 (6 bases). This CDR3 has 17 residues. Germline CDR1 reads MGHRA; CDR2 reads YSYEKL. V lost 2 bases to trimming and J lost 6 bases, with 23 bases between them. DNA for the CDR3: TGCGCCAGCAGCCAAAGGCCTGATTCAGGACAGCTTCTCGAGCAGTACTTC. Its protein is CASSQRPDSGQLLEQYF.

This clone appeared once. The CDR3 DNA reads as TGTGCCAGCAGCCCAGAGCGGAGGGGTGGGGCCAACGTCCTGACTTTC. Its protein is CASSPERRGGANVLTF. The V call is TRBV3-1 (or the pseudogene TRBV3-2), the J call TRBJ2-6; possible D gene TRBD2, 6 bases. V lost 4 bases and J lost 3, with 13 bases in between. The CDR3 contains 16 residues. Germline V gene sequence: CDR1 LGHDT, CDR2 YNNKEL (reference sequence).